This T cell receptor (beta chain) was captured by sequencing in a study of T cell responses to AZD1222 COVID-19 vaccine. Overall study findings and caveats: Spike-specific TCR breadth and depth both grew after two AZD1222 doses. Spike-spanning, vaccine-associated CD4 TCRs were dominant at 160-218 and 743-854. Baseline serology detected seropositivity in only five to seven AZD1222 recipients. Samples come after the peak T cell response, not at day 14.

This CDR3 has 14 amino acids. V dropped 2 bases and J dropped 11 bases, with 16 bases sitting between them. Of note for this clone: Its cognate antigen is unknown.

The table came from immunoSEQ multiplex PCR; TCRdb's copy has only in-frame clones and leaves some out. The table records roughly 140,000 clones, 90% of them present only once. The chain recombines TRBV23-1 with TRBJ2-1, with D perhaps matching TRBD1 or TRBD2 (5 bases each). TRBV23-1 is classed as an ORF, of uncertain function. The starting material was peripheral blood, obtained on day 0 of AZD1222 vaccination. This sequence was found in an adult in good health. CDR3 nucleotide sequence: TGCGCCAGCAGTCAACCCTTAGGGACGGTCAAGCAGTTCTTC. Amino acid sequence: CASSQPLGTVKQFF.